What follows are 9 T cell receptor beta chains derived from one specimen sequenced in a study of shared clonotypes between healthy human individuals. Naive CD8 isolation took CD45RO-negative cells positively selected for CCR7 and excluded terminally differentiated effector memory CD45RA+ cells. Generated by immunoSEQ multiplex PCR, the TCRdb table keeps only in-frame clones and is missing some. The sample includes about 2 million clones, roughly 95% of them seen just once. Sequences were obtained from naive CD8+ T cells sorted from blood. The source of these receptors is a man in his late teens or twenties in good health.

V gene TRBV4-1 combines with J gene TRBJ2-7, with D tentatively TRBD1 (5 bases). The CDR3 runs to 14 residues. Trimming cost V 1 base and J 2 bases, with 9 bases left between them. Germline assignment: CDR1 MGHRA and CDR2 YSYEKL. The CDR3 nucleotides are TGCGCCAGCAGCCAAGTCGTAGGGGCCTACGAGCAGTACTTC. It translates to CASSQVVGAYEQYF.

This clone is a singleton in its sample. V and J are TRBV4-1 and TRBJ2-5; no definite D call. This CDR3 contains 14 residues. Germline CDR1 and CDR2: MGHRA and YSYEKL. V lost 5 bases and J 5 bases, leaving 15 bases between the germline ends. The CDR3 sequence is CASSASVGWETQYF. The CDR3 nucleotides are TGCGCCAGCAGCGCCTCTGTAGGGTGGGAGACCCAGTACTTC.

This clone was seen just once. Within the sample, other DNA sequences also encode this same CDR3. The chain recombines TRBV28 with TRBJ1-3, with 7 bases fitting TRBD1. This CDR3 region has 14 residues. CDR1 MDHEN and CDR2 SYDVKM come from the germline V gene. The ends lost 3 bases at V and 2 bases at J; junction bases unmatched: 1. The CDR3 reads CASSLTGTGNTIYF. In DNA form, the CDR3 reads TGTGCCAGCAGTTTGACAGGGACTGGAAACACCATATATTTT.

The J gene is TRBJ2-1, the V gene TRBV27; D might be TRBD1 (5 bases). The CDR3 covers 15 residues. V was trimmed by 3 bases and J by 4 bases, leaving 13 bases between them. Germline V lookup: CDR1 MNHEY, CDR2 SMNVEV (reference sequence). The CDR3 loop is CASSFGRAVYNEQFF. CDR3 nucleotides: TGTGCCAGCAGTTTTGGCAGGGCCGTATACAATGAGCAGTTCTTC.

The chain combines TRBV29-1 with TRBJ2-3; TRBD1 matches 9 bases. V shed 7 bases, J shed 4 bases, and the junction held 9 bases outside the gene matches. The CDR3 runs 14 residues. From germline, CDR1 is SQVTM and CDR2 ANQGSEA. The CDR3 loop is CSDLGQGRADTQYF. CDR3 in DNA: TGCAGCGACCTAGGACAGGGGCGCGCAGATACGCAGTATTTT.

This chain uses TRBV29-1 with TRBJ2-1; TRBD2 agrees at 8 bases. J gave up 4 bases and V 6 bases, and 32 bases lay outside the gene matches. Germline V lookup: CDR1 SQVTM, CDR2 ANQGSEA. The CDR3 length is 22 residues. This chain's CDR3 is CSVSIANIGPRRAGVWYNEQFF. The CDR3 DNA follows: TGCAGCGTGAGCATAGCTAATATCGGCCCCAGGCGAGCGGGAGTGTGGTACAATGAGCAGTTCTTC.

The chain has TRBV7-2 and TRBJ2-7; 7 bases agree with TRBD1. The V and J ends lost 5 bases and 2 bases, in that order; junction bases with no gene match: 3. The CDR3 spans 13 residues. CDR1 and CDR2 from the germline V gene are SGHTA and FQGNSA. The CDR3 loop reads CASSQGTAYEQYF. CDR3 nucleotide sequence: TGTGCCAGCAGCCAAGGGACAGCCTACGAGCAGTACTTC.

CDR3 sequence (DNA): TGTGCCAGTAGTTCTTTCGGCGACTCCTATAATTCACCCCTCCACTTT. Translated, it gives CASSSFGDSYNSPLHF. V and J are TRBV19 and TRBJ1-6; D is ambiguous. Between the trimmed V and J ends, which lost 5 bases and 0 bases, there was a span of 11 bases. This CDR3 is 16 amino acids long. Germline V lookup: CDR1 LNHDA, CDR2 SQIVND (reference sequence).

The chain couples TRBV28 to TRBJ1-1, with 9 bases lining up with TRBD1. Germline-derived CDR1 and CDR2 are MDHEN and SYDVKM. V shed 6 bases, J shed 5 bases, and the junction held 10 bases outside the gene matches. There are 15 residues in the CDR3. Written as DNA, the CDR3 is TGTGCCAGCAGACGGGACAGGGAAGGTCAAACTGAAGCTTTCTTT. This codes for CASRRDREGQTEAFF.